Presented here are 5 T cell receptor beta chains from one specimen sequenced in a study of T cells in Graves' hyperthyroidism and ophthalmopathy. Using RNA transcripts as the source, TCR beta CDR3 regions were amplified. In the first-round RT-PCR of the TCR CDR3, the HTBI primer set was used. MiXCR, run by TCRdb on the multiplex PCR reads, gives a single entry per CDR3 protein. In the table there are about 710,000 distinct CDR3 sequences, over 15% of which are singletons. Sequenced material: blood. Source of these receptors: a man between 18 and 35 years old with Graves' hyperthyroidism.

This chain links TRBV12-3 or TRBV12-4 with TRBJ1-5, with a weak D call TRBD1 (5 bases). CDR3 size: 13 residues. V was shortened by 5 bases and J by 4 bases, with 9 bases between the two germline ends. Written as DNA, the CDR3 is TGTGCCAGCAGTAGGGGATGGAATCAGCCCCAGCATTTT. Translated, it gives CASSRGWNQPQHF.

The sample holds many counts of this clonotype. The chain is built from TRBV28 and TRBJ2-5, with a possible D match to TRBD2 (5 bases). Trimming took 3 bases from V and 4 from J, leaving 9 bases between them. Per the germline V gene, CDR1 is MDHEN and CDR2 is SYDVKM. This CDR3 spans 13 amino acids. This chain's CDR3 is CASSLGRRETQYF. CDR3 nucleotides: TGTGCCAGCAGTTTGGGGAGAAGAGAGACCCAGTACTTC.

This clonotype was detected only a few times. The J gene is TRBJ1-1, the V gene TRBV6-1, with a weak D call TRBD1 (5 bases). Looked up from germline, CDR1 is MNHNS and CDR2 is SASEGT. The CDR3 sequence is 12 residues long. Between the trimmed V and J ends, which lost 8 bases and 7 bases, there was a span of 14 bases. CDR3 sequence reads: CASDPGHGEAFF. CDR3 nucleotide sequence: TGTGCCAGCGATCCGGGGCATGGTGAAGCTTTCTTT.

This clonotype was observed a few times. CDR3 loop: CASSPRLAGGRRELFF. The CDR3 DNA reads as TGTGCCAGCAGCCCCAGACTAGCGGGAGGGCGGCGGGAGCTGTTTTTT. The V call is TRBV7-3, the J call TRBJ2-2, with TRBD2 matching over 14 bases. CDR1 and CDR2 (germline): SGHTA, FQGTGA. The CDR3 consists of 16 residues. V shed 5 bases and J 9 bases; nucleotides not matched to a gene: 8.

The rearrangement joins TRBV6-5 to TRBJ1-1; D not resolved. Trimming left V 2 bases short and J 11 bases short, with 15 bases between. Germline CDR1 and CDR2: MNHEY and SVGAGI. The CDR3 contains 13 residues. The CDR3 sequence: CASSYPREGRAFF. CDR3 sequence (DNA): TGTGCCAGCAGTTACCCACGAGAGGGCCGGGCTTTCTTT.